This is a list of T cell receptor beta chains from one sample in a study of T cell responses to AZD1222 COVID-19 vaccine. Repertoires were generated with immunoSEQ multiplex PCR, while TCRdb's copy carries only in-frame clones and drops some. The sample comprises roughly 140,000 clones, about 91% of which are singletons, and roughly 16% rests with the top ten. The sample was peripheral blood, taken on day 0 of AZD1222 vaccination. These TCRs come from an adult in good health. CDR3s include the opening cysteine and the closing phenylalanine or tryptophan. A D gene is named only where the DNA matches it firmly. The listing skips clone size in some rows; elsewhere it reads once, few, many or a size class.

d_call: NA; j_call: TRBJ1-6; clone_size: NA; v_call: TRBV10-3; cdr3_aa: CAISEGINSPLHF; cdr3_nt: TGTGCCATCAGTGAGGGGATTAATTCACCCCTCCACTTT
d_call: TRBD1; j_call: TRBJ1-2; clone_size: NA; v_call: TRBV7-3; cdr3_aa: CASSSGTGHGYTF; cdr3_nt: TGTGCCAGCAGCTCCGGGACAGGGCACGGCTACACCTTC
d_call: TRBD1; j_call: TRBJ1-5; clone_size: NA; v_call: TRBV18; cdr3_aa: CASSPQGGQQGPQHF; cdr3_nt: TGTGCCAGCTCCCCCCAGGGGGGACAGCAGGGGCCCCAGCATTTT
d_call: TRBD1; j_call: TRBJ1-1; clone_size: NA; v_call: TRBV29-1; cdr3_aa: CSVAPQGAGTEAFF; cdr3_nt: TGCAGCGTAGCCCCACAGGGGGCAGGCACTGAAGCTTTCTTT
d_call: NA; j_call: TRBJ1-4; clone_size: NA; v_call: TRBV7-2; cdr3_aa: CASNQGTNEKLFF; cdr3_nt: TGTGCCAGCAACCAGGGGACTAATGAAAAACTGTTTTTT
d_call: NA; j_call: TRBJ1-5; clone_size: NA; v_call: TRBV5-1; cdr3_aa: CASSFGESNQPQHF; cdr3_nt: TGCGCCAGCAGCTTTGGGGAAAGCAATCAGCCCCAGCATTTT
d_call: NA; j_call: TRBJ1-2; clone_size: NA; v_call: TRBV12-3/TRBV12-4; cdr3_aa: CASSLGQAYGYTF; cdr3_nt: TGTGCCAGCAGTTTAGGGCAGGCCTATGGCTACACCTTC
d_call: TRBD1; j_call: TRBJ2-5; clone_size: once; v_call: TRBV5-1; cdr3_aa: CATSGQRQETQYF; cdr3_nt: TGCGCCACCTCGGGACAGAGACAAGAGACCCAGTACTTC
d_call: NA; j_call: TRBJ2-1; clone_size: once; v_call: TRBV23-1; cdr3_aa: CASSQSALWQGTRREQFF; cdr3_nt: TGCGCCAGCAGTCAATCTGCCTTATGGCAGGGCACCCGCCGGGAGCAGTTCTTC
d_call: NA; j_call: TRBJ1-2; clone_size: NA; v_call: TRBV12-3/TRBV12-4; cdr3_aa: CASSYGYGYTF; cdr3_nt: TGTGCCAGCAGTTATGGTTATGGCTACACCTTC
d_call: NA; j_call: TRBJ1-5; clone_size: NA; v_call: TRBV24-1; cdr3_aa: CATSPRGGSNQPQHF; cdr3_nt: TGTGCCACCAGTCCTCGAGGCGGTAGCAATCAGCCCCAGCATTTT
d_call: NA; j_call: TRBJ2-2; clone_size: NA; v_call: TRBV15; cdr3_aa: CATSRERLGVTGELFF; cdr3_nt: TGTGCCACCAGCAGAGAACGACTTGGGGTTACCGGGGAGCTGTTTTTT
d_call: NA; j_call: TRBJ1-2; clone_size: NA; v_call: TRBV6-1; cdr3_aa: CASSEWAAGYGYTF; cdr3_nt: TGTGCCAGCAGTGAATGGGCAGCCGGCTATGGCTACACCTTC
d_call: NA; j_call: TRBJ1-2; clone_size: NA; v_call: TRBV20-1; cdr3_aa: CSASAPNGYTF; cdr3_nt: TGCAGTGCTAGTGCCCCAAATGGCTACACCTTC
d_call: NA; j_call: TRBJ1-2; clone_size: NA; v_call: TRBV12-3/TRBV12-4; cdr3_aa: CASSPSALGGYTF; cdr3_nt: TGTGCCAGCAGTCCGTCAGCCTTAGGAGGCTACACCTTC
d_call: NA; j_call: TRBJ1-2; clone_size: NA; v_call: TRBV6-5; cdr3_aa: CASRAGRYGYTF; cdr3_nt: TGTGCCAGCAGGGCAGGGCGCTATGGCTACACCTTC